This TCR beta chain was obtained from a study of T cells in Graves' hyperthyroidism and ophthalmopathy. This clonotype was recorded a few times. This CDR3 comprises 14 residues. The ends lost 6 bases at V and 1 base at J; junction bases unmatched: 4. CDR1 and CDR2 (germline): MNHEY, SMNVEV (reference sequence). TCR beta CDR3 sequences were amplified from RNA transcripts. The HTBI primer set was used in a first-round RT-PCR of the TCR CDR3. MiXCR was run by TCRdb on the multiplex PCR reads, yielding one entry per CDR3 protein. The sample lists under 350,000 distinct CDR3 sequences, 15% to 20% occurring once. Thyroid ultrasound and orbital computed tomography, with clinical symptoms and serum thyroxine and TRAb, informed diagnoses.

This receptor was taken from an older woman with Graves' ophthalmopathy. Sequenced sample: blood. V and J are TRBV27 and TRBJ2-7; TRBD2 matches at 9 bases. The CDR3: CASRRSGSSYEQYF. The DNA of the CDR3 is TGTGCCAGCAGGCGTAGCGGGAGTTCCTACGAGCAGTACTTC.